This section outlines one T cell receptor (beta chain) sequence together with its context. The CDR3 extends over 15 amino acids. V was trimmed by 0 bases and J by 0 bases, leaving 9 bases between them. Germline V gives CDR1 SGHRS, CDR2 YFSETQ. This sample is part of a study of T cells and copy number aberrations in small-cell lung cancer. The method was immunoSEQ multiplex PCR; TCRdb's version includes in-frame clones alone and lacks a portion of them. The sample contains more than 1,000 clones, around 84% of which appear only once. The sequenced sample was tumor tissue. This TCR was recovered from a man in his sixties with small cell lung cancer. The chain couples TRBV5-1 to TRBJ1-1, with D possibly matching TRBD1 (5 bases). CDR3 bases: TGCGCCAGCAGCTTGGATGGGGCCATGAACACTGAAGCTTTCTTT. The encoded protein is CASSLDGAMNTEAFF.